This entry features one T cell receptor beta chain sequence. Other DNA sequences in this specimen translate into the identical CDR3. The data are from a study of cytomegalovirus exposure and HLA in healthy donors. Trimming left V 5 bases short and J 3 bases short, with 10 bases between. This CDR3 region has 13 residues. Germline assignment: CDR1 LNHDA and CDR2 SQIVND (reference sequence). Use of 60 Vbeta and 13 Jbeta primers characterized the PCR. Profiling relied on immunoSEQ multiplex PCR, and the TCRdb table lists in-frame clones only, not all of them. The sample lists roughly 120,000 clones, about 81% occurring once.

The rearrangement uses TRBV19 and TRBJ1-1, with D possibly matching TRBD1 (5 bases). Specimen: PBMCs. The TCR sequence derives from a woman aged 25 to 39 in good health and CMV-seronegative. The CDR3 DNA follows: TGTGCCAGTAGTGTAAAAGGGGACACTGAAGCTTTCTTT. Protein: CASSVKGDTEAFF.